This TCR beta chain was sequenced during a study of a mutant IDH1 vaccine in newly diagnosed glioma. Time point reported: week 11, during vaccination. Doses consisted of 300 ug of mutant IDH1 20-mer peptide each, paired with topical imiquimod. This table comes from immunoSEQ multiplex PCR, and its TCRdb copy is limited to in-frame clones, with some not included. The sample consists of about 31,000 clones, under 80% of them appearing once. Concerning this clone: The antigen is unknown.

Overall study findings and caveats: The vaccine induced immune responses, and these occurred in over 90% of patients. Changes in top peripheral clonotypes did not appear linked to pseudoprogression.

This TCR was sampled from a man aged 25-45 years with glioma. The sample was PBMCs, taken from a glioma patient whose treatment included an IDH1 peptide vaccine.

As DNA, the CDR3 is TGTGCCAGCAGTTCTGTCGCCGTTGGGCCTTTTTATGGCTACACCTTC. Residues: CASSSVAVGPFYGYTF. This chain connects TRBV28 to TRBJ1-2; D remains unclear. This CDR3 region has 16 residues. CDR1 MDHEN and CDR2 SYDVKM come from the germline V gene. V shed 4 bases and J shed 5 bases, with 20 bases lying between them.